This passage covers 6 T cell receptor beta chains from one sample sequenced in a study of cytomegalovirus exposure and HLA in healthy donors. Both 60 Vbeta primers and 13 Jbeta primers went into the PCR. Profiled with immunoSEQ multiplex PCR; TCRdb holds only in-frame clones, not every one. This sample has some 170,000 clones, with 81% found just once. Sequencing used PBMCs. The receptors derive from a woman aged 45-65 years in good health and CMV-seronegative.

The chain is built from TRBV13 and TRBJ2-1, with 8 bases matching TRBD2. V dropped 7 bases and J dropped 7; count of bases not matched to a gene: 18. This CDR3 has 17 residues. Germline V CDR1 and CDR2: PRHDT, FYEKMQ (reference sequence). The CDR3 region is CASIFRLSAAGENEQFF. Here the CDR3 DNA reads TGTGCCAGCATCTTCCGCCTTTCAGCAGCGGGAGAGAATGAGCAGTTCTTC. Full variable domain (rest looked up from reference TRBV13 and TRBJ2-1): AAGVIQSPRHLIKEKRETATLKCYPIPRHDTVYWYQQGPGQDPQFLISFYEKMQSDKGSIPDRFSAQQFSDYHSELNMSSLELGDSALYFCASIFRLSAAGENEQFFGPGTRLTVL.

The J gene is TRBJ2-2, the V gene TRBV5-4; TRBD2 is a possible D gene (6 bases). Per the germline V gene, CDR1 is SGHNT and CDR2 is YYREEE (reference sequence). V lost 5 bases and J lost 1, with 9 bases in between. The length of the CDR3 is 14 residues. The CDR3 coding sequence is TGTGCCAGCAGGGCGGGACTGAACACCGGGGAGCTGTTTTTT. This sequence encodes CASRAGLNTGELFF. Filled out from reference TRBV5-4 and TRBJ2-2, the complete variable domain reads ETGVTQSPTHLIKTRGQQVTLRCSSQSGHNTVSWYQQALGQGPQFIFQYYREEENGRGNFPPRFSGLQFPNYSSELNVNALELDDSALYLCASRAGLNTGELFFGEGSRLTVL.

This sequence joins TRBV18 and TRBJ1-4; tentative D call: TRBD1 (5 bases). Germline-derived CDR1 and CDR2 are KGHSH and LQKENI. V was pared by 0 bases and J by 8 bases, with 10 bases between. The length of the CDR3 is 14 residues. CDR3 amino acids: CASSPPERGEKLFF. Here the CDR3 DNA reads TGTGCCAGCTCACCACCGGAAAGGGGAGAAAAACTGTTTTTT. The full variable domain, rest sourced from reference TRBV18 and TRBJ1-4, is NAGVMQNPRHLVRRRGQEARLRCSPMKGHSHVYWYRQLPEEGLKFMVYLQKENIIDESGMPKERFSAEFPKEGPSILRIQQVVRGDSAAYFCASSPPERGEKLFFGSGTQLSVL.

This clone was detected only once. Other nucleotide sequences from this sample produce the same CDR3. This chain links TRBV11-3 with TRBJ1-1; 7 bases are shared with TRBD1. This CDR3 contains 13 residues. In germline, CDR1 is SGHNT, CDR2 YENEEA. V was pared by 5 bases and J by 7 bases, with 7 bases of the junction left unmatched. The CDR3 loop reads CASSLRDSSEAFF. For the CDR3, the DNA is TGTGCCAGCAGCCTCCGGGACAGCAGTGAAGCTTTCTTT.

The rearrangement links TRBV11-2 to TRBJ2-7; TRBD2 matches 7 bases. The CDR3 covers 14 residues. Germline CDR1 reads SGHAT; CDR2 reads FQNNGV. V gave up 8 bases and J gave up 0 bases; unmatched junction bases: 7. In DNA form, the CDR3 reads TGTGCCAGCGGTAATAGCGGGTCCTCCTACGAGCAGTACTTC. Translation: CASGNSGSSYEQYF.

The chain employs TRBV6-5 and TRBJ2-3, with D tentatively TRBD1 (6 bases). CDR1 MNHEY and CDR2 SVGAGI come from the germline V gene. The V and J ends lost 0 bases and 1 base respectively, with 8 bases between them. The CDR3 totals 15 residues. The CDR3 coding sequence is TGTGCCAGCAGTTACTCGGCAGGGGGCACAGATACGCAGTATTTT. This codes for CASSYSAGGTDTQYF.